Given below is one T cell receptor beta chain in context. This record comes from a study of blood T cell repertoires in COVID-19. Original handling: Reference gene primers were amplified, and this amplification served to estimate nucleated cell counts. The data were produced by immunoSEQ multiplex PCR, yet TCRdb's version contains in-frame clones alone and is incomplete. V and J calls and clone size are copied from that table; D and trimming were computed from the DNA. The data show about 270,000 clones, 89% seen once. The CDR3 runs to 16 residues. The ends lost 0 bases at V and 4 bases at J; junction bases unmatched: 5. Germline CDR1 reads ENHRY; CDR2 reads SYGVKD. Participants spanned ages 18 to 89 years and resided in 20 to 30 US areas. Participants were placed into cohorts based on the clinical history they reported. Among Cohort 3 donors, those recovered had two negative PCRs, clearance, or symptom resolution.

V usage is TRBV10-3 and J usage is TRBJ1-5, with 8 bases lining up with TRBD1. Material for sequencing was PBMCs or T cells enriched from blood (not recorded which). The TCR originated in a woman between 55 and 75 years old who had recovered from COVID-19. The CDR3 coding sequence is TGTGCCATCAGTGAGTCCGGGACAGGAGTTAATCAGCCCCAGCATTTT. Protein: CAISESGTGVNQPQHF.